A selection of T cell receptor beta chains follows, all from one sample in a study of cytomegalovirus exposure and HLA in healthy donors. Profiled with immunoSEQ multiplex PCR; TCRdb holds only in-frame clones, not every one. This table has about 120,000 clones, approximately 89% appearing once. Sequences were obtained from PBMCs. These receptors all stem from a woman aged 18 to 35 in good health and CMV-seronegative. CDR3s include the opening cysteine and the closing phenylalanine or tryptophan. A D gene is named only where the DNA matches it firmly. Size is omitted from some rows. Given values are once, few, many or a class for expanded clones.

v_gene	d_gene	abundance	j_gene	len	CDR3aa	CDR3nt
TRBV6-1	.	.	TRBJ1-2	13	CASSENGGYGYTF	TGTGCCAGCAGTGAAAACGGAGGCTATGGCTACACCTTC
TRBV28	.	.	TRBJ2-4	14	CASSPGVDRNIQYF	TGTGCCAGCAGTCCAGGGGTGGATAGAAACATTCAGTACTTC
TRBV5-6	TRBD1	few	TRBJ1-2	16	CASSSPGQGSSYGYTF	TGTGCCAGCAGCTCTCCGGGACAGGGTTCGAGCTATGGCTACACCTTC
TRBV6-5	.	.	TRBJ1-4	15	CASRAGVTTNEKLFF	TGTGCCAGCAGAGCTGGAGTCACAACTAATGAAAAACTGTTTTTT
TRBV14	.	.	TRBJ2-2	15	CASSKLQGTAGELFF	TGTGCCAGCAGCAAATTGCAGGGGACGGCCGGGGAGCTGTTTTTT
TRBV7-9	TRBD2	.	TRBJ2-1	16	CASSQFSGGALNEQFF	TGTGCCAGCAGCCAGTTTAGCGGGGGGGCTCTCAATGAGCAGTTCTTC
TRBV18	TRBD2	once	TRBJ2-1	16	CASSPFGREVYNEQFF	TGTGCCAGCTCACCATTCGGGCGGGAGGTATACAATGAGCAGTTCTTC
TRBV2	.	.	TRBJ2-5	8	CTGKTQYF	TGTACAGGGAAGACCCAGTACTTC
TRBV6-5	TRBD1	.	TRBJ2-1	13	CASSLDRIREQFF	TGTGCCAGCAGCCTGGACAGGATTCGTGAGCAGTTCTTC
TRBV4-1	.	.	TRBJ1-2	18	CASSQGVSNSWENYGYTF	TGCGCCAGCAGCCAAGGGGTATCGAATAGTTGGGAGAACTATGGCTACACCTTC
TRBV7-9	.	once	TRBJ1-1	12	CASSPPGTEAFF	TGTGCCAGCAGCCCGCCCGGCACTGAAGCTTTCTTT
TRBV28	.	few	TRBJ2-1	14	CASSPPLDINEQFF	TGTGCCAGCAGTCCTCCTTTGGACATAAATGAGCAGTTCTTC
TRBV7-9	TRBD2	.	TRBJ2-1	12	CASSLRTSDQFF	TGTGCCAGCAGCTTGAGGACTAGCGATCAGTTCTTC
TRBV5-6	TRBD2	.	TRBJ2-3	18	CASSLAGVRREATDTQYF	TGTGCCAGCAGCTTGGCCGGAGTCCGGCGGGAGGCCACAGATACGCAGTATTTT
TRBV4-3	.	.	TRBJ2-2	18	CASSQDRQGRSSTGELFF	TGCGCCAGCAGCCAAGATCGGCAGGGAAGGTCAAGCACCGGGGAGCTGTTTTTT
TRBV5-1	TRBD1	.	TRBJ1-2	14	CASSERPGQRWYTF	TGCGCCAGCAGCGAAAGACCGGGACAGAGGTGGTACACCTTC
TRBV5-1	TRBD1	.	TRBJ2-3	15	CASSSGQGEADTQYF	TGCGCCAGCAGCTCTGGACAGGGTGAGGCAGATACGCAGTATTTT
TRBV20-1	.	.	TRBJ2-3	11	CSAEVTDTQYF	TGCAGTGCTGAGGTCACAGATACGCAGTATTTT
TRBV19	.	few	TRBJ2-6	14	CASRGTSGANVLTF	TGTGCCAGCAGGGGTACCTCTGGGGCCAACGTCCTGACTTTC
TRBV14	TRBD2	.	TRBJ2-5	15	CASSPPLAGAETQYF	TGTGCCAGCAGCCCACCCCTAGCGGGGGCAGAGACCCAGTACTTC
TRBV28	TRBD1	.	TRBJ1-2	16	CASSPPRDRRSYGYTF	TGTGCCAGCAGTCCCCCTCGGGACAGGAGGTCCTATGGCTACACCTTC
TRBV7-9	.	.	TRBJ2-1	14	CASSLRSGLNEQFF	TGTGCCAGCAGCTTACGCTCTGGGCTCAATGAGCAGTTCTTC
TRBV7-9	.	.	TRBJ2-1	15	CASSLVVVSVAEQFF	TGTGCCAGCAGCTTAGTCGTGGTTAGCGTTGCCGAGCAGTTCTTC
TRBV6-5	.	.	TRBJ2-1	14	CASCRLGFYNEQFF	TGTGCCAGCTGCCGCCTCGGGTTCTACAATGAGCAGTTCTTC
TRBV4-2	.	.	TRBJ2-5	14	CASSQGRPQETQYF	TGTGCCAGCAGCCAAGGGCGGCCACAAGAGACCCAGTACTTC
TRBV9	.	.	TRBJ2-7	15	CASSVGASGSYEQYF	TGTGCCAGCAGCGTAGGAGCCTCGGGATCCTACGAGCAGTACTTC
TRBV14	TRBD1	.	TRBJ2-1	15	CASTRGDSSYNEQFF	TGTGCCAGCACCCGTGGGGACAGCTCCTACAATGAGCAGTTCTTC
TRBV6-5	.	.	TRBJ2-7	14	CASRSGQNSYEQYF	TGTGCCAGCAGGTCCGGACAGAACTCCTACGAGCAGTACTTC
TRBV7-2	TRBD1	.	TRBJ1-2	15	CASSLGQGEVYGYTF	TGTGCCAGCAGCTTAGGGCAGGGGGAAGTCTATGGCTACACCTTC
TRBV5-8	.	.	TRBJ2-5	15	CASSLSVPRTETQYF	TGTGCCAGCAGCTTGAGCGTCCCTCGTACAGAGACCCAGTACTTC
TRBV2	.	.	TRBJ2-1	12	CASSEARNEQFF	TGTGCCAGCAGTGAAGCACGGAATGAGCAGTTCTTC
TRBV19	.	.	TRBJ2-1	15	CASSMVPKSYNEQFF	TGTGCCAGTAGTATGGTCCCTAAGTCCTACAATGAGCAGTTCTTC
TRBV7-6	TRBD1	.	TRBJ1-1	14	CASSPGGLNTEAFF	TGTGCCAGCAGCCCAGGGGGCCTGAACACTGAAGCTTTCTTT
TRBV4-1	TRBD1	.	TRBJ2-3	22	CASSQEGDTGTDFLLSTDTQYF	TGCGCCAGCAGCCAAGAGGGGGATACCGGGACAGATTTTTTACTGAGCACAGATACGCAGTATTTT
TRBV6-5	.	.	TRBJ1-1	15	CASSYAWGEDTEAFF	TGTGCCAGCAGTTACGCGTGGGGCGAAGATACTGAAGCTTTCTTT
TRBV18	TRBD2	.	TRBJ2-1	15	CASSPGTSGVHEQFF	TGTGCCAGCTCACCAGGGACTAGCGGGGTGCATGAGCAGTTCTTC